The 18 T cell receptor beta chains reported below all come from one sample, sequenced in a study of blood T cells in healthy people across ages. A second PCR of about 7 to 11 cycles used a sample-barcoded 5' primer and a J-beta primer mix. Using its own MiXCR run on the 5' RACE reads, TCRdb lists one record per CDR3 protein. The profile covers about 650,000 distinct CDR3 sequences, with roughly 32% appearing a single time and approximately 15% taken by the ten largest. The sequenced sample consisted of blood. The receptor set was obtained from a woman aged 80 or older in good health.

This clonotype was observed many times. V gene TRBV20-1 combines with J gene TRBJ2-2; a possible D gene is TRBD2 (5 bases). The CDR3 has 13 amino acids. V lost 2 bases, J lost 2 bases, and 6 bases lay in between. Germline V gene sequence: CDR1 DFQATT, CDR2 SNEGSKA (reference sequence). In DNA form, the CDR3 reads TGCAGTGCTAGACGGGGAAACACCGGGGAGCTGTTTTTT. Translation gives CSARRGNTGELFF.

This clonotype came up many times. The chain carries TRBV2 and TRBJ1-2; tentatively, D is TRBD1 (5 bases). Between the trimmed V and J ends, which lost 6 bases and 4 bases, there was a span of 9 bases. This CDR3 is built from 12 residues. CDR1 is SNHLY and CDR2 is FYNNEI in the germline V gene. The CDR3 region is CASSPTAYGYTF. The CDR3 DNA reads TGTGCCAGCAGCCCGACAGCCTATGGCTACACCTTC.

This clonotype has a handful of counts. The rearrangement links TRBV7-2 to TRBJ1-1; D may be TRBD1 (6 bases). The CDR3 is 13 amino acids. V was clipped by 4 bases and J by 8 bases, with 14 bases between them. Germline V gene data show CDR1 as SGHTA and CDR2 as FQGNSA. The CDR3 DNA is TGTGCCAGCAGCTCGGCACAGGGATCCGAAGCTTTCTTT. Residues: CASSSAQGSEAFF.

V usage is TRBV20-1 and J usage is TRBJ1-1; the D is unclear. The CDR3 runs 13 residues. Between the trimmed V and J ends, which lost 4 bases and 2 bases, there was a span of 11 bases. The germline CDR1 and CDR2 sequences are DFQATT and SNEGSKA (reference sequence). The CDR3 DNA reads as TGCAGTGCTACGTGGACGGTTAACACTGAAGCTTTCTTT. Its protein product is CSATWTVNTEAFF.

Ten or more counts support this clonotype. This chain uses TRBV2 with TRBJ2-1; a weak D match, TRBD1 (6 bases). V was shortened by 5 bases and J by 3 bases, with 14 bases between the two germline ends. Germline V gene data show CDR1 as SNHLY and CDR2 as FYNNEI. CDR3 length: 15 residues. CDR3 DNA sequence: TGTGCCAGCAGTCAGGGGTCGGCGGACTACAATGAGCAGTTCTTC. Its protein product is CASSQGSADYNEQFF.

In nucleotides, the CDR3 is TGCAGTGCTAGAGACCGCGACAGCAGTTTAGAGACCCAGTACTTC. Its protein product is CSARDRDSSLETQYF. The V gene is TRBV20-1, the J gene TRBJ2-5, with D perhaps TRBD1 (5 bases). The V and J ends lost 0 bases and 4 bases respectively, with 15 bases between them. Germline CDR1 reads DFQATT; CDR2 reads SNEGSKA (reference sequence). This CDR3 is built from 15 residues.

A remark on this clonotype: This could be a read error, since a much larger clone is one nucleotide away. V usage is TRBV27 and J usage is TRBJ1-5; D possibly matches TRBD1 or TRBD2 (5 bases each). The end of the DNA aligns better with TRBJ2-3, so the J call may be wrong. CDR1 is MNHEY, CDR2 SMNVEV, per germline (reference sequence). This CDR3 has 16 residues. CDR3 in amino acids: CASSLSGTGRGQPQYF. CDR3 DNA: TGTGCCAGCAGTTTATCGGGGACCGGGCGCGGTCAGCCCCAGTATTTT.

In its sample, this clonotype was seen many times. The chain has TRBV25-1 and TRBJ2-4; a weak D match, TRBD2 (6 bases). Germline CDR1 reads MGHDK; CDR2 reads SYGVNS. This CDR3 has 14 residues. The V and J ends lost 2 bases and 1 base respectively, with 6 bases between them. CDR3 sequence (DNA): TGTGCCAGCAGTGAAGGGGGGGCCAAAAACATTCAGTACTTC. Translating gives CASSEGGAKNIQYF.

A note on this clonotype: This may be a read error: a much more frequent sequence differs by one nucleotide. The chain employs TRBV6-5 and TRBJ2-1, with 7 bases identical to TRBD1. CDR1 and CDR2 from the germline V gene are MNHEY and SVGAGI. This CDR3 region has 12 residues. This CDR3 is CAGSRNRGEQFF. CDR3 nucleotides: TGTGCCGGCAGCCGCAACAGGGGAGAGCAGTTCTTC.

This chain uses TRBV7-8 with TRBJ1-1; D not resolved. The germline V and J ends were trimmed by 5 bases and 1 base, with 14 bases remaining between them. Per the germline V gene, CDR1 is SGHVS and CDR2 is FQNEAQ. CDR3 length equals 15 residues. The CDR3 nucleotides read TGTGCCAGCAGCCCCGGGCCTTGGGAGAACACTGAAGCTTTCTTT. Encoded protein: CASSPGPWENTEAFF.

This clonotype has at least ten counts. This chain links TRBV29-1 with TRBJ2-3, with D possibly TRBD2 on 5 matching bases. Trimming stripped 4 bases from V and 6 bases from J, with 14 bases between. Germline V gene data show CDR1 as SQVTM and CDR2 as ANQGSEA. This CDR3 comprises 13 residues. The chain's CDR3 is CSVGTKAGDTQYF. The DNA for the CDR3 is TGCAGCGTTGGGACGAAGGCGGGTGATACGCAGTATTTT.

This clonotype was detected many times. This chain connects TRBV20-1 to TRBJ2-5, with no clear D. In germline, CDR1 is DFQATT, CDR2 SNEGSKA (reference sequence). Trimming took off 5 bases at V and 2 bases at J, with 9 bases between the two ends. The CDR3 length is 12 residues. This chain's CDR3 is CSAGATQETQYF. The CDR3 DNA follows: TGCAGTGCTGGCGCTACGCAAGAGACCCAGTACTTC.

This clonotype was counted between two and nine times. The V gene is TRBV7-6, the J gene TRBJ2-3; 8 bases line up with TRBD1. Germline CDR1 and CDR2: SGHVS and FNYEAQ. J lost 12 bases, V lost 2 bases, and 7 bases had no gene match. The CDR3 contains 13 residues. CDR3 bases: TGTGCCAGCAGCTTAAGTGGGGACAGGCCCCAGTATTTT. Encoded protein: CASSLSGDRPQYF.

The J gene is TRBJ1-1, the V gene TRBV28, with 9 bases lining up with TRBD1. This CDR3 has 16 amino acids. Germline V lookup: CDR1 MDHEN, CDR2 SYDVKM. Trimming took 5 bases from V and 2 from J; bases not matched to a gene: 9. Written as DNA, the CDR3 is TGTGCCAGCAGTCCCAGATTGGGACAGGGAAACACTGAAGCTTTCTTT. Translating it yields CASSPRLGQGNTEAFF.

Many counts were recorded for this clonotype. The chain couples TRBV7-9 to TRBJ2-7; 8 nucleotides line up with TRBD2. CDR3 length equals 14 residues. Losses at the gene ends were 5 bases for V and 6 bases for J; bases not matched to a gene: 9. Germline CDR1 reads SEHNR; CDR2 reads FQNEAQ (reference sequence). The CDR3 DNA reads as TGTGCCAGCAGCCAGCTAGCGGGTATAACCGAGCAGTACTTC. It is translated as CASSQLAGITEQYF.

This chain links TRBV28 with TRBJ2-3; 15 nucleotides align to TRBD2. Germline assignment: CDR1 MDHEN and CDR2 SYDVKM. Germline trimming cut 8 bases from V and 2 bases from J; bases unmatched to any gene: 11. The CDR3 totals 18 residues. The CDR3 sequence: CASQYPGLAGGNTDTQYF. CDR3 nucleotide sequence: TGTGCCAGCCAATATCCTGGACTAGCGGGAGGGAACACAGATACGCAGTATTTT.

Of note for this clonotype: A read error may explain this, as a much larger clone is one base away. The chain couples TRBV7-2 to TRBJ2-4; D perhaps matches TRBD1 (5 bases). The DNA matches TRBJ2-7 better at its end, which makes the J call doubtful. Germline V gives CDR1 SGHTA, CDR2 FQGNSA. The CDR3 totals 14 residues. Here the CDR3 DNA reads TGTGCCAGCAGCTTGTCGCCAGGGTGGAGCGAGCAGTACTTC. Its protein product is CASSLSPGWSEQYF.

This clonotype occurred many times. The CDR3 DNA reads as TGTGCCACCAGCAGGCATCCTAGGGGCCCCGAGACCCAGTACTTC. This sequence encodes CATSRHPRGPETQYF. V and J are TRBV15 and TRBJ2-5, with D perhaps matching TRBD1 (5 bases). V was pared by 3 bases and J by 5 bases, with 16 bases between. This CDR3 comprises 15 residues. Germline V gives CDR1 LNHNV, CDR2 YYDKDF (reference sequence).